The following is a TCR beta chain sequence with its context. Its antigen remains unidentified. Nothing much larger sits one base from this clone, and base qualities are not available. The record originates from a study of graft-versus-host responses after intestinal transplantation listed by TCRdb under 2021. General notes on the study: The transplants that recipients received were multivisceral, liver-intestinal, or isolated intestinal. Every recipient was given anti-thymocyte globulin induction, followed by about 3 years of maintenance tacrolimus and steroids. Bulk TCR-beta CDR3 sequencing was used to track graft-versus-host and host-versus-graft alloreactive T cell clones in the graft, circulation and bone marrow after intestinal transplantation. Alloreactive clones were identified by sequencing pre-transplant mixed lymphocyte reaction products and comparing them with unstimulated pre-transplant donor and recipient T cells. Of the roughly 24 intestinal transplant recipients enrolled in the cohort, one of whom was a retransplant, a few patients without pretransplant specimens were excluded. A peak of at least 4% donor T cells among recipient peripheral blood mononuclear cells was the definition used for donor T cell macrochimerism. Samples from a few later patients were sequenced in-house on an Illumina MiSeq with MiXCR processing rather than by the commercial service. The study at large found these results: GvH clones turned up in recipient bone marrow, with some appearing earlier in ileal mucosa or blood, a pattern consistent with an intestinal mucosal origin. The conclusions were limited by the relatively low number and heterogeneity of the intestinal transplant patients. Peak levels of circulating GvH clones were associated with declines in HvG clones early after transplant. In patients with donor T cell macrochimerism, the allografts had high GvH to HvG T cell clonal ratios.

To isolate intraepithelial and lamina propria lymphocytes from graft specimens, dithiothreitol, EDTA incubations and collagenase D digestion were used. Bulk TCR-beta sequencing was performed on serial intestinal graft biopsy specimens collected as late as 600 days after transplant. V and J are truncated by 7 bases and 4 bases respectively, leaving an intervening sequence of 20 bases. From a lookup of the germline V gene (reference sequence), CDR1 and CDR2 are SEHNR and FQNEAQ. The CDR3 numbers 15 residues from cysteine through phenylalanine. Solely the CDR3 DNA is kept, with 45 bases framed from the first base. Libraries were built with the immunoSEQ multiplex PCR assay. Adaptive Biotechnologies carried out high-throughput TCR-beta CDR3 sequencing of genomic DNA for most patients. As for how the authors treated the data: Adaptive's ImmunoSEQ software was the source of the TCR sequencing data for 18 patients, while three other patients were processed with MiXCR and VDJtools. CDR3 nucleotide sequences shared by donor and recipient were removed because the origin of these sequences could not be assigned. To count as alloreactive, a clone needed at least 2-fold expansion over unstimulated cells and a minimum CFSE-low frequency of 0.002% (template counts) or 0.001% (read counts). Mappable clones were those detected in sequenced pre-transplant spleen, lymph node, or MLR CFSE-low populations of the donor or recipient. The cumulative frequency of alloreactive clones was calculated as a percentage of all sequences, weighted by copy number. TCRdb mirrors the immuneACCESS table, restricted to in-frame sequences. Some clones are absent from its copies; in checked studies, under half trace to an unresolved V gene, and the reason for the others is unknown. The V and J calls and the clone size are those of that table, but D and trimming were determined from the DNA. The sample profile shows 15,000 to 20,000 clones; approximately 80% of them were found once. Under 4% of the sample rests with the top ten.

Specimen: ileum tissue, collected approximately 590 days after intestinal transplantation. The receptor's source is a human patient who received an intestinal transplant, so some T cells may come from the graft donor. The chain is assembled from TRBV7-9 and TRBJ2-7; a confident D gene designation cannot be given. This receptor carries the CDR3 CASTTARTVGYEQYF. The DNA sequence is given as TGTGCCAGCACCACGGCTCGAACGGTCGGGTACGAGCAGTACTTC.